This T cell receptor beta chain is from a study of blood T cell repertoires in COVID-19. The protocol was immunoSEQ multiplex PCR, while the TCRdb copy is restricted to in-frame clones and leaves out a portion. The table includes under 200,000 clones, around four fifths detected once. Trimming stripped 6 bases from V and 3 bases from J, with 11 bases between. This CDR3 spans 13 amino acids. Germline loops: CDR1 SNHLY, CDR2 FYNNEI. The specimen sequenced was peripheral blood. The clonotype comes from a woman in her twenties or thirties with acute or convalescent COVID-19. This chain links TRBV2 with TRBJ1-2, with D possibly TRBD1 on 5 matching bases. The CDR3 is CASSERGYYGYTF. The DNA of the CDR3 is TGTGCCAGCAGCGAGCGGGGGTACTATGGCTACACCTTC.